The 26 T cell receptor beta chains given below trace back to one sample, sequenced in a study of graft-versus-host responses after intestinal transplantation. Antigens for these TCRs are unknown. The repertoire was sequenced with immunoSEQ multiplex PCR; TCRdb's copy has only in-frame clones and lacks some. The sample yields some 110,000 clones, approximately 93% seen once. The source material was unstimulated CD8+ T cells sorted from spleen or lymph node cells, sampled before transplant. These receptors all stem from a human donor who was the organ donor for an intestinal transplant.

DNA of the CDR3: TGTGCCAGCAGTTACTCGAGCAATCAGCCCCAGCATTTT. The encoded protein is CASSYSSNQPQHF. V gene TRBV6-5 combines with J gene TRBJ1-5; D remains ambiguous. Germline lookup yields CDR1 MNHEY and CDR2 SVGAGI. The CDR3 totals 13 residues. The V and J ends lost 0 bases and 1 base respectively, with 1 base between them.

The genes are TRBV28 and TRBJ2-7; 8 nucleotides agree with TRBD1. Germline V gives CDR1 MDHEN, CDR2 SYDVKM. The CDR3 runs to 15 residues. The trim removed 7 bases at V and 2 bases at J, leaving 10 bases unmatched. Written as DNA, the CDR3 is TGTGCCAGCATTACGGCACAGGGGGGCCCCTACGAGCAGTACTTC. It is translated as CASITAQGGPYEQYF.

The rearrangement links TRBV27 to TRBJ2-3; the match to TRBD2 covers 9 bases. The junction had 4 bases not matched to a gene; V was cut back by 1 base and J by 2 bases. The CDR3 contains 16 residues. CDR1 and CDR2 (germline): MNHEY, SMNVEV (reference sequence). DNA for the CDR3: TGTGCCAGCAGTTTATTAGGACTAGCGAACACAGATACGCAGTATTTT. It yields the protein CASSLLGLANTDTQYF.

The V call is TRBV30, the J call TRBJ2-2; D is unclear. The V end was cut by 5 bases, the J end by 1 base, with 8 bases between. This CDR3 comprises 13 residues. The germline V gene encodes CDR1 GTSNPN and CDR2 SVGIG (reference sequence). This CDR3 reads CAWQDVNTGELFF. DNA for the CDR3: TGTGCCTGGCAAGATGTGAACACCGGGGAGCTGTTTTTT.

The chain links TRBV28 to TRBJ2-5; TRBD2 might be the D (5 bases). V dropped 4 bases and J dropped 3 bases, with 15 bases sitting between them. Per germline, CDR1 MDHEN and CDR2 SYDVKM. This CDR3 region has 15 residues. This CDR3 is CASSSRHSAEETQYF. The CDR3 DNA reads as TGTGCCAGCAGTTCGCGCCATTCAGCGGAAGAGACCCAGTACTTC.

This chain connects TRBV6-1 to TRBJ2-1, with 14 bases matching TRBD2. CDR3 size: 22 residues. The V gene end was trimmed by 2 bases and the J gene end by 8 bases; junction bases not matched to a gene: 23. Germline V gene data show CDR1 as MNHNS and CDR2 as SASEGT. Here the CDR3 reads CASSESRPGTSGSLPLGHEQFF. Written as DNA, the CDR3 is TGTGCCAGCAGTGAATCTCGACCCGGGACTAGCGGGAGTCTGCCATTGGGCCATGAGCAGTTCTTC.

The chain couples TRBV14 to TRBJ1-1; the D is unclear. V was cut by 4 bases and J by 1 base, with 16 bases left in between. The germline CDR1 and CDR2 sequences are SGHDN and FVKESK. The CDR3 is 16 residues long. CDR3 sequence (DNA): TGTGCCAGCAGCCGTGCCTTCGGCGAACCGAACACTGAAGCTTTCTTT. Its protein product is CASSRAFGEPNTEAFF.

The chain joins TRBV27 to TRBJ2-1; no definite D call. The CDR3 runs to 16 residues. Germline V gene sequence: CDR1 MNHEY, CDR2 SMNVEV (reference sequence). V gave up 0 bases and J gave up 6 bases, with 15 bases separating them. In DNA form, the CDR3 reads TGTGCCAGCAGTTTATCCCTAGAGACCCTGATCAATGAGCAGTTCTTC. Translated: CASSLSLETLINEQFF.

The gene calls are TRBV6-1 and TRBJ2-1, with 13 bases that match TRBD2. This CDR3 is built from 15 residues. Germline CDR1 MNHNS, CDR2 SASEGT. V gave up 6 bases and J gave up 7 bases; unmatched junction bases: 6. DNA of the CDR3: TGTGCCAGCAGCGCTGGACTAGCGGGAGTAAATGAGCAGTTCTTC. Amino acids: CASSAGLAGVNEQFF.

V gene TRBV27 combines with J gene TRBJ2-1; 9 bases fit TRBD1. Trimming at V came to 5 bases and at J to 7 bases, leaving 3 bases not matched to a gene. The CDR3 is 13 residues long. Germline lookup yields CDR1 MNHEY and CDR2 SMNVEV (reference sequence). The CDR3 here is CASSLGTGNEQFF. The CDR3 DNA reads TGTGCCAGCAGTCTCGGGACAGGGAATGAGCAGTTCTTC.

The chain links TRBV10-3 to TRBJ2-1; 10 positions agree with TRBD2. Germline loops: CDR1 ENHRY, CDR2 SYGVKD. CDR3 length equals 15 residues. The V segment lost 6 bases and the J segment 8 bases; nucleotides outside the gene matches: 10. Here the CDR3 reads CAIRQGGLATDEQFF. CDR3 nucleotides: TGTGCCATCAGACAAGGGGGACTAGCGACGGATGAGCAGTTCTTC.

The rearrangement joins TRBV28 to TRBJ2-5; D is uncertain. V lost 4 bases to trimming and J lost 5 bases, with 5 bases between them. The germline CDR1 and CDR2 sequences are MDHEN and SYDVKM. The CDR3 is 11 residues long. The CDR3 nucleotides are TGTGCCAGCAGTTCGGCGGAGACCCAGTACTTC. Its translation is CASSSAETQYF.

V gene TRBV6-5 combines with J gene TRBJ2-7; D possibly uses TRBD1 or TRBD2 (5 bases each). V dropped 6 bases and J dropped 2 bases, with 14 bases sitting between them. Germline CDR1 reads MNHEY; CDR2 reads SVGAGI. The CDR3 runs 14 residues. This chain's CDR3 is CASRTRDRPYEQYF. CDR3 bases: TGTGCCAGCAGGACCCGGGACCGACCCTACGAGCAGTACTTC.

This clone was picked up one time. The chain is built from TRBV28 and TRBJ1-5; D not certain. V lost 5 bases and J 2 bases, leaving 19 bases between the germline ends. The CDR3 has 17 residues. From germline, CDR1 is MDHEN and CDR2 SYDVKM. CDR3: CASSLNYFAEGNQPQHF. As DNA, the CDR3 is TGTGCCAGCAGTCTGAACTACTTTGCAGAGGGCAATCAGCCCCAGCATTTT.

The chain combines TRBV10-3 with TRBJ1-4; D ambiguous. Deletions cut 10 bases from V and 0 bases from J, with 12 bases between. This CDR3 contains 14 residues. From germline, CDR1 is ENHRY and CDR2 SYGVKD. CDR3 in amino acids: CATKVGATNEKLFF. Here the CDR3 DNA reads TGTGCCACCAAGGTCGGCGCAACTAATGAAAAACTGTTTTTT.

J is TRBJ1-1 and V is TRBV21-1; TRBD1 is the table's D call, not checked against the DNA. TRBV21-1 is labeled a pseudogene. This CDR3 region has 15 residues. CDR3 residues: CASSRRGQQNTEAFF. The CDR3 bases are TGTGCCAGCAGCAGACGGGGACAGCAGAACACTGAAGCTTTCTTT.

As for this clone: The junction departs from the called germline gene at one end, perhaps through a read error. The chain links TRBV11-2 to TRBJ2-2; D is possibly TRBD2 (6 bases). CDR3 length: 16 amino acids. Germline V lookup: CDR1 SGHAT, CDR2 FQNNGV. CDR3 sequence: CASSLGLATNTGEPFF. The CDR3 DNA sequence: TGTGCCAGCAGCTTAGGGCTAGCGACGAACACCGGGGAGCCGTTTTTT.

The V gene is TRBV27, the J gene TRBJ2-7; 7 bases are shared with TRBD2. V was pared by 3 bases and J by 1 base, with 3 bases of the junction left unmatched. CDR1 MNHEY and CDR2 SMNVEV come from the germline V gene (reference sequence). The CDR3 runs 14 residues. In nucleotides, the CDR3 is TGTGCCAGCAGTTTCGCTAGCGGATCCTACGAGCAGTACTTC. Translated: CASSFASGSYEQYF.

The rearrangement links TRBV2 to TRBJ2-1, with D perhaps TRBD2 (5 bases). The CDR3 runs 17 residues. The germline CDR1 and CDR2 sequences are SNHLY and FYNNEI. The V gene lost 0 bases and the J gene lost 0 bases, with 12 bases spanning the gap. DNA of the CDR3: TGTGCCAGCAGTGAAGCGCTAAGAGCGGTCTCCTACAATGAGCAGTTCTTC. Amino acid sequence: CASSEALRAVSYNEQFF.

The chain joins TRBV4-2 to TRBJ2-5, with TRBD2 identical over 10 bases. This CDR3 has 18 residues. Germline V gives CDR1 LGHNA, CDR2 YNFKEQ. Trimming took 1 base from V and 7 from J; bases not matched to a gene: 15. CDR3 sequence (DNA): TGTGCCAGCAGCCAAGTGGTAGCGGGAGGACCCCCACTAGGGACCCAGTACTTC. This codes for CASSQVVAGGPPLGTQYF.

The chain combines TRBV4-1 with TRBJ1-1; D is undetermined. Per germline, CDR1 MGHRA and CDR2 YSYEKL. CDR3 length: 13 residues. The V end was cut by 6 bases, the J end by 0 bases, with 8 bases between. CDR3 region: CASRDGMNTEAFF. CDR3 nucleotide sequence: TGCGCCAGCAGGGACGGCATGAACACTGAAGCTTTCTTT.

The V and J genes are TRBV4-1 and TRBJ2-7; either TRBD1 or TRBD2 may supply D (6 bases each). Deletions cut 0 bases from V and 5 bases from J, with 11 bases between. The CDR3 runs 14 residues. Germline V lookup: CDR1 MGHRA, CDR2 YSYEKL. CDR3 sequence reads: CASSQEAEGDEQYF. In DNA, the CDR3 is TGCGCCAGCAGCCAAGAGGCGGAGGGGGACGAGCAGTACTTC.

The genes are TRBV7-8 and TRBJ2-3, with D maybe TRBD2 (6 bases). This CDR3 has 20 amino acids. V was cut by 1 base and J by 2 bases, with 25 bases left in between. Germline V lookup: CDR1 SGHVS, CDR2 FQNEAQ. In DNA, the CDR3 is TGTGCCAGCAGCTTAGGGCCTTCGAGGCGGGGAGCGCTACACACAGATACGCAGTATTTT. Translating it yields CASSLGPSRRGALHTDTQYF.

The chain has TRBV4-1 and TRBJ1-2; the D gene is possibly TRBD1 (5 bases). The germline V gene has CDR1 MGHRA and CDR2 YSYEKL. The CDR3 runs 19 residues. The germline V and J ends were trimmed by 4 bases and 3 bases, with 27 bases remaining between them. The CDR3 nucleotides read TGCGCCAGCAGCCTATTGTTATGGGACCGAGAAGTTGCCTACTATGGCTACACCTTC. Its translation is CASSLLLWDREVAYYGYTF.

This chain uses TRBV7-2 with TRBJ2-7, with TRBD1 identical over 7 bases. CDR3 length: 14 residues. Germline trimming cut 5 bases from V and 0 bases from J; bases unmatched to any gene: 4. Germline assignment: CDR1 SGHTA and CDR2 FQGNSA. CDR3 in amino acids: CASSENRGSYEQYF. Here the CDR3 DNA reads TGTGCCAGCAGCGAGAACAGGGGCTCCTACGAGCAGTACTTC.

This sequence joins TRBV19 and TRBJ2-1; 7 bases line up with TRBD2. The germline V gene encodes CDR1 LNHDA and CDR2 SQIVND (reference sequence). The ends lost 7 bases at V and 2 bases at J; junction bases unmatched: 2. The CDR3 runs to 13 residues. The CDR3 here is CASTSGAYNEQFF. The CDR3 DNA follows: TGTGCCAGTACTAGCGGTGCCTACAATGAGCAGTTCTTC.